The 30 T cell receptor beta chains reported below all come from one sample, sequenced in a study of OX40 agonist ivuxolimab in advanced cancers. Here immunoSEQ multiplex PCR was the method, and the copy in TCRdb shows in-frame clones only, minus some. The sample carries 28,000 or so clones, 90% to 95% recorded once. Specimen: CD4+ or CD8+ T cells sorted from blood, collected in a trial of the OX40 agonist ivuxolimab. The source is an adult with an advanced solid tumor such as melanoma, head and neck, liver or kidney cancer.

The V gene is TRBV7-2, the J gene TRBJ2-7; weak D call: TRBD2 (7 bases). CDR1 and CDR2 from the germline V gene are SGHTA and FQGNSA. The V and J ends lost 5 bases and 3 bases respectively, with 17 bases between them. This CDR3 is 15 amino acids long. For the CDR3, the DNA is TGTGCCAGCAGCCAGGGGCGGGAGCCGGGCTACGAGCAGTACTTC. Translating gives CASSQGREPGYEQYF.

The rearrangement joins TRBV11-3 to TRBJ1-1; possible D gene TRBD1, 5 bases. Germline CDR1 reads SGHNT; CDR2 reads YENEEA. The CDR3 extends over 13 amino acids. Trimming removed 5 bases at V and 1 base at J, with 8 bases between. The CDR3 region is CASSQQGNTEAFF. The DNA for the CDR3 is TGTGCCAGCAGCCAGCAGGGGAACACTGAAGCTTTCTTT. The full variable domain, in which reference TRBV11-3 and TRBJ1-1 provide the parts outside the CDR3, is EAGVVQSPRYKIIEKKQPVAFWCNPISGHNTLYWYLQNLGQGPELLIRYENEEAVDDSQLPKDRFSAERLKGVDSTLKIQPAELGDSAVYLCASSQQGNTEAFFGQGTRLTVV.

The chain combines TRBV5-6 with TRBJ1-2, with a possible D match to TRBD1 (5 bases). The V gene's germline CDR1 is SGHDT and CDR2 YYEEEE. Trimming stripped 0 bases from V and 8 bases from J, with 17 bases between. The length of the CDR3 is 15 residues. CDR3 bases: TGTGCCAGCAGCTTGGCCTTAATCGGGGGAAGGGGCTACACCTTC. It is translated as CASSLALIGGRGYTF.

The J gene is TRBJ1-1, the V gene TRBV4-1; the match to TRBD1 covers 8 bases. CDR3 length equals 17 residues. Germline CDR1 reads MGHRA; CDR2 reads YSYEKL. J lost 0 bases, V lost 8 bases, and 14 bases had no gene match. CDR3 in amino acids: CASEQGGASPMNTEAFF. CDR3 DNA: TGCGCCAGCGAACAGGGGGGGGCATCTCCCATGAACACTGAAGCTTTCTTT.

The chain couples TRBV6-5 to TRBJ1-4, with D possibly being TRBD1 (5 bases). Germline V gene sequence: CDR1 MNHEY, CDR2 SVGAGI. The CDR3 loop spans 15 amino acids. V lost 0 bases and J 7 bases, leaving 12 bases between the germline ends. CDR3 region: CASSYSNRLSEKLFF. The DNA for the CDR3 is TGTGCCAGCAGTTACTCGAACAGGCTTTCTGAAAAACTGTTTTTT.

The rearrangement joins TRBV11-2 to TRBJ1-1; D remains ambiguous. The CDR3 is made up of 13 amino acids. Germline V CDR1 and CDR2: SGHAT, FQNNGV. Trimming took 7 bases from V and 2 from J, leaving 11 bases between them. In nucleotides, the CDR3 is TGTGCCAGCACTATGACGGGAAACACTGAAGCTTTCTTT. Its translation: CASTMTGNTEAFF.

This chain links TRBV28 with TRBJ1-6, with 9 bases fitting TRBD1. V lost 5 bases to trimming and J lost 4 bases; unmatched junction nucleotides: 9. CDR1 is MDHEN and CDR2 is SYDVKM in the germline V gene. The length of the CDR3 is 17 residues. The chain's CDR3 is CASSIGTGRDYNSPLHF. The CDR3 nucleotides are TGTGCCAGCAGTATCGGGACAGGGAGGGATTATAATTCACCCCTCCACTTT.

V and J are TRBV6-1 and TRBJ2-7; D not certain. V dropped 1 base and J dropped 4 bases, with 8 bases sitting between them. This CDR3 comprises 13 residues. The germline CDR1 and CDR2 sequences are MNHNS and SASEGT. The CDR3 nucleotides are TGTGCCAGCAGTGAAGGATTCCCGTACGAGCAGTACTTC. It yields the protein CASSEGFPYEQYF.

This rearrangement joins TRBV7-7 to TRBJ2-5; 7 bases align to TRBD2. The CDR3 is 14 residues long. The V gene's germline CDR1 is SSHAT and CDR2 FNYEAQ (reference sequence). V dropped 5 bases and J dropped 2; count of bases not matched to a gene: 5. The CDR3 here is CASSQPGLQETQYF. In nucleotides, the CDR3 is TGTGCCAGCAGCCAGCCGGGACTACAAGAGACCCAGTACTTC.

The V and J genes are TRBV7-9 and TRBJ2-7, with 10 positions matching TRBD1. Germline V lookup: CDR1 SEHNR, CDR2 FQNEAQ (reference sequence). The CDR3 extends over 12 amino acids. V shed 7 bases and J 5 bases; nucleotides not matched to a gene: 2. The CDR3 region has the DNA TGTGCCAGCAAAGGGACAGGGGACGAGCAGTACTTC. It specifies CASKGTGDEQYF.

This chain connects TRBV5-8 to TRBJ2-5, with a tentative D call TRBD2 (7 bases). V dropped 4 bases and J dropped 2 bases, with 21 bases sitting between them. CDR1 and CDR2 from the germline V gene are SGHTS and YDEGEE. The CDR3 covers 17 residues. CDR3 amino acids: CASSNSKKGGVQETQYF. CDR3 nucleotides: TGTGCCAGCAGCAACTCAAAAAAGGGGGGGGTTCAAGAGACCCAGTACTTC.

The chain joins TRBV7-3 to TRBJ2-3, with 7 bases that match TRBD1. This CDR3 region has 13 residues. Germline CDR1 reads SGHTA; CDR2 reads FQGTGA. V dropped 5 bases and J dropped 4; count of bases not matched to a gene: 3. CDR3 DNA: TGTGCCAGCAGCACAGGGGCGGCAGATACGCAGTATTTT. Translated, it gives CASSTGAADTQYF.

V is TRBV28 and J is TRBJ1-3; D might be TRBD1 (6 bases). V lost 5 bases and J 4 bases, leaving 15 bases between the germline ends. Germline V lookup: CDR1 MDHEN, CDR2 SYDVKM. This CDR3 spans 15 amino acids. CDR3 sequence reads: CASSTRGLWGNTIYF. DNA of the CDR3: TGTGCCAGCAGTACCAGGGGACTATGGGGAAACACCATATATTTT.

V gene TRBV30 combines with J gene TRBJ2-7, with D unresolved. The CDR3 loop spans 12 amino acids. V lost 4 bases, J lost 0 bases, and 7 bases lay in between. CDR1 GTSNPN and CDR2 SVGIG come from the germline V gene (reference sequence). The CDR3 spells CAWTGNSYEQYF. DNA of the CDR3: TGTGCCTGGACGGGCAACTCCTACGAGCAGTACTTC.

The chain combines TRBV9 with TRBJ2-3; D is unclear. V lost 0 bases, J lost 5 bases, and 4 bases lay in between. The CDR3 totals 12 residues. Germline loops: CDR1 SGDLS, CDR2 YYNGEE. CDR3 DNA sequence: TGTGCCAGCAGCGTAGAGGGAGATACGCAGTATTTT. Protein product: CASSVEGDTQYF. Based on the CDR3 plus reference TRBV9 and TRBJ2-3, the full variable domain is DSGVTQTPKHLITATGQRVTLRCSPRSGDLSVYWYQQSLDQGLQFLIQYYNGEERAKGNILERFSAQQFPDLHSELNLSSLELGDSALYFCASSVEGDTQYFGPGTRLTVL.

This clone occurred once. CDR3 sequence: CASSLGVGLAGVWDTQYF. The CDR3 region has the DNA TGTGCCAGCAGCTTGGGCGTGGGACTAGCGGGAGTCTGGGATACGCAGTATTTT. J is TRBJ2-3 and V is TRBV5-4; 14 nucleotides align to TRBD2. V lost 0 bases, J lost 6 bases, and 9 bases stayed unmatched. Germline V gene data show CDR1 as SGHNT and CDR2 as YYREEE (reference sequence). The CDR3 is made up of 18 amino acids. Combining the CDR3 with reference TRBV5-4 and TRBJ2-3 gives the whole variable domain ETGVTQSPTHLIKTRGQQVTLRCSSQSGHNTVSWYQQALGQGPQFIFQYYREEENGRGNFPPRFSGLQFPNYSSELNVNALELDDSALYLCASSLGVGLAGVWDTQYFGPGTRLTVL.

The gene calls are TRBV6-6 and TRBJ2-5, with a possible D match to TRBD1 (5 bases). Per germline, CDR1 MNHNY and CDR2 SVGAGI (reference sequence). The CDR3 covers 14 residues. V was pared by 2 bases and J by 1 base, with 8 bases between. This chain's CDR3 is CASSYRQGQETQYF. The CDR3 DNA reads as TGTGCCAGCAGTTACAGGCAGGGCCAAGAGACCCAGTACTTC.

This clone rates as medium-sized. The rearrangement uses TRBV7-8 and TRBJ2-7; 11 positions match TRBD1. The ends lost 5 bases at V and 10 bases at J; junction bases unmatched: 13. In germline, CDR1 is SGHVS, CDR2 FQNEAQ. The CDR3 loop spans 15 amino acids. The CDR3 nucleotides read TGTGCCAGCAGCGCATTCTTCTCCGGGACAGGGGGACAGTACTTC. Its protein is CASSAFFSGTGGQYF.

The CDR3 protein is CASSAQGDTIYF. The CDR3 DNA reads TGTGCCAGTAGTGCGCAGGGTGACACCATATATTTT. The chain joins TRBV19 to TRBJ1-3; D may be TRBD1 (5 bases). Trimming removed 5 bases at V and 8 bases at J, with 10 bases between. CDR1 LNHDA and CDR2 SQIVND come from the germline V gene (reference sequence). The CDR3 extends over 12 amino acids.

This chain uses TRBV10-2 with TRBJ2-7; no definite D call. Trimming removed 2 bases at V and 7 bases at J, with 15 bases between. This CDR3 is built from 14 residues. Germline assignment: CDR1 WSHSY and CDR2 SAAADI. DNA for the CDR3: TGCGCCAGCAGTGAGGCTAGAGTCATTGGAGAGCAGTACTTC. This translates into CASSEARVIGEQYF.

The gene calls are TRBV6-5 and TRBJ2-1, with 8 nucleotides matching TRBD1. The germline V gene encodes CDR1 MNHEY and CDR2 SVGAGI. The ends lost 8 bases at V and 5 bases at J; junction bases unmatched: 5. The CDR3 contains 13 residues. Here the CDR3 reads CASGPDRDNEQFF. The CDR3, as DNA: TGTGCCAGCGGCCCGGACAGGGACAATGAGCAGTTCTTC.

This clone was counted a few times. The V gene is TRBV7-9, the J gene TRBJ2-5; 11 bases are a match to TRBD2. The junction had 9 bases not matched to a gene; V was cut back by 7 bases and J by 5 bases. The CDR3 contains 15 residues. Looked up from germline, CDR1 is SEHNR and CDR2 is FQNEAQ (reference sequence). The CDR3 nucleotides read TGTGCCAGCACGAATAGCGGGGGGGCTTGGGAGACCCAGTACTTC. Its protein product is CASTNSGGAWETQYF.

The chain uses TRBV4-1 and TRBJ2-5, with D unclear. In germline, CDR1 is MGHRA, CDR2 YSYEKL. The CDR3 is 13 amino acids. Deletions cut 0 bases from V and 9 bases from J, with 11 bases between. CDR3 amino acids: CASSQDNVPPQYF. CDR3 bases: TGCGCCAGCAGCCAAGACAACGTCCCTCCCCAGTACTTC.

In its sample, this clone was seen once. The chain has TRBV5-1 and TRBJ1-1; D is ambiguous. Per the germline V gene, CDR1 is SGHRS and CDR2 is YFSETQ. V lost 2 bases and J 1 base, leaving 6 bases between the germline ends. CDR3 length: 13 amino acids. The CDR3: CASSFSANTEAFF. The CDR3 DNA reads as TGCGCCAGCAGCTTCTCGGCGAACACTGAAGCTTTCTTT.

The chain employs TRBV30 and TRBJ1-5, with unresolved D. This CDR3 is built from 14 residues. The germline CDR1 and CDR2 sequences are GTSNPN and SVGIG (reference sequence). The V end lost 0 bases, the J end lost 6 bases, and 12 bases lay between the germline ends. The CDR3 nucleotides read TGTGCCTGGAGTGTATTAAGTAACGCTCAGCCCCAGCATTTT. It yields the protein CAWSVLSNAQPQHF.

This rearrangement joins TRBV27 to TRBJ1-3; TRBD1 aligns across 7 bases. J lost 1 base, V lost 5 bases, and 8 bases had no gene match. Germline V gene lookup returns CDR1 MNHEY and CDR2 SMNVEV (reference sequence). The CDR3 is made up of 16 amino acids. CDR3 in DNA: TGTGCCAGCAGTCCCAGGGGGGGGCAGTCTGGAAACACCATATATTTT. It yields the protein CASSPRGGQSGNTIYF.

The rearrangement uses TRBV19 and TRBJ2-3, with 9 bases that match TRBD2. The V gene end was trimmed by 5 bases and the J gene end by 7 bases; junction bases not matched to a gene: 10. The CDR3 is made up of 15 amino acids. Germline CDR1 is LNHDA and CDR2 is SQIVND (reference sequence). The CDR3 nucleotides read TGTGCCAGTAGTTTACAAGCGGGGGGTCAAAATACGCAGTATTTT. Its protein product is CASSLQAGGQNTQYF.

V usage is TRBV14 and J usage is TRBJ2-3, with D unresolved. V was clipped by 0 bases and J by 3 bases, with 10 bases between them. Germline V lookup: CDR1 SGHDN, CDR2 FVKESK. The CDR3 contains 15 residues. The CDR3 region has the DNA TGTGCCAGCAGCCAAGAATGGGATGTGACAGATACGCAGTATTTT. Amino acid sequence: CASSQEWDVTDTQYF. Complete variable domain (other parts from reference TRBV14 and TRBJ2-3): EAGVTQFPSHSVIEKGQTVTLRCDPISGHDNLYWYRRVMGKEIKFLLHFVKESKQDESGMPNNRFLAERTGGTYSTLKVQPAELEDSGVYFCASSQEWDVTDTQYFGPGTRLTVL.

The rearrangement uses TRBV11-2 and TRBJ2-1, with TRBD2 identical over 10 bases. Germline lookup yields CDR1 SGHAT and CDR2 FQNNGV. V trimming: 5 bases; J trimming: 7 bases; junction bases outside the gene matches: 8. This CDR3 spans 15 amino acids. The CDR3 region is CASSLLAGVPNEQFF. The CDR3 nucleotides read TGTGCCAGCAGCCTCCTAGCGGGGGTCCCTAATGAGCAGTTCTTC.

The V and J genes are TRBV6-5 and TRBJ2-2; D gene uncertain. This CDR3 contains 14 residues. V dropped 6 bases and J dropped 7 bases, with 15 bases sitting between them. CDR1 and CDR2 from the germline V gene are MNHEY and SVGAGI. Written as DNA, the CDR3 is TGTGCCAGCAGCCGGGTACCGGGCGTCGGGGAGCTGTTTTTT. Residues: CASSRVPGVGELFF.